This entry features one T cell receptor (beta chain) sequence. The CDR3 consists of 19 residues. With V trimmed by 2 bases and J by 0 bases, 8 bases remained unmatched. The germline gives CDR1 SEHNR, CDR2 FQNEAQ (reference sequence). The sample belongs to a study of blood T cell repertoires in COVID-19. About the study: Donors in the United States, Italy and Spain gave samples during acute or convalescent COVID-19. T cells, B-cell-depleted T cells, or PBMCs supplied cDNA or gDNA.

As originally analysed: Reference gene primer amplification gave estimated nucleated cell counts. Data came from immunoSEQ multiplex PCR; TCRdb stores just in-frame clones and leaves some out. V and J calls plus clone size are reproduced from that table; the DNA served to infer D and trimming. This table holds some 250,000 clones, roughly 80% found once. Sequenced input: peripheral blood. This receptor was obtained from an elderly woman with acute or convalescent COVID-19. V and J are TRBV7-9 and TRBJ1-3, with 12 bases aligning to TRBD1. The CDR3 sequence is CASSLRDRGLPSSGNTIYF. In DNA, the CDR3 is TGTGCCAGCAGCTTAAGGGACAGGGGGCTTCCAAGCTCTGGAAACACCATATATTTT.